Each of the 10 T cell receptor beta chains below was sequenced from the same sample in a study of T cells in Graves' hyperthyroidism and ophthalmopathy. What was amplified from RNA transcripts were TCR beta CDR3 regions. A set of HTBI primers served as the primers for a first-round RT-PCR of the TCR CDR3. TCRdb re-derived calls from the multiplex PCR reads in MiXCR, one entry per CDR3 protein. The data contain 500,000 to 700,000 distinct CDR3 sequences, 16% of them seen just once; the ten biggest clones take up about 18%. Sequencing used blood. All receptors derive from a woman aged 18-29 years with Graves' hyperthyroidism.

This CDR3 reads CASGEGARRNTGELFF. The CDR3 DNA sequence: TGCGCCAGCGGAGAGGGCGCCAGACGAAACACCGGGGAGCTGTTTTTT. V usage is TRBV4-1 and J usage is TRBJ2-2; tentatively, D is TRBD2 (5 bases). CDR1 MGHRA and CDR2 YSYEKL come from the germline V gene. V lost 8 bases, J lost 2 bases, and 18 bases lay in between. CDR3 length: 16 amino acids.

This chain joins TRBV20-1 and TRBJ1-2, with a weak D call TRBD1 (6 bases). Germline V gene lookup returns CDR1 DFQATT and CDR2 SNEGSKA (reference sequence). Trimming left V 0 bases short and J 8 bases short, with 16 bases between. The CDR3 extends over 14 amino acids. Here the CDR3 reads CSARDRRGKGGYTF. CDR3 DNA: TGCAGTGCTAGAGATAGGAGGGGGAAAGGGGGCTACACCTTC.

This clonotype occurred a few times. V and J are TRBV24-1 and TRBJ2-1; 8 nucleotides agree with TRBD1. Trimming removed 0 bases from V and 5 bases from J; junction bases left unmatched: 5. There are 16 residues in the CDR3. CDR1 is KGHDR and CDR2 is SFDVKD in the germline V gene. As DNA, the CDR3 is TGTGCCACCAGTGATTTGCAGGGGACAGGAGACAATGAGCAGTTCTTC. Translated: CATSDLQGTGDNEQFF.

This clonotype appeared a single time. The genes are TRBV4-1 and TRBJ1-1; the match to TRBD1 covers 7 bases. V lost 0 bases, J lost 11 bases, and 9 bases stayed unmatched. Germline values: CDR1 MGHRA, CDR2 YSYEKL. CDR3 length: 14 residues. CDR3 nucleotide sequence: TGCGCCAGCAGCCAAGAGGAGAGGGGGCGAGGCGCTTTCTTT. It yields the protein CASSQEERGRGAFF.

The chain employs TRBV24-1 and TRBJ2-5; 7 bases line up with TRBD1. The CDR3 totals 15 residues. V lost 4 bases to trimming and J lost 4 bases; unmatched junction nucleotides: 8. The germline gives CDR1 KGHDR, CDR2 SFDVKD. Here the CDR3 DNA reads TGTGCCACCAGTGACCCCCGACAGGGCGGAGAGACCCAGTACTTC. Protein: CATSDPRQGGETQYF.

This clonotype has more than one count but fewer than ten. The genes are TRBV20-1 and TRBJ1-2, with no clear D. The CDR3 has 15 amino acids. The germline V gene has CDR1 DFQATT and CDR2 SNEGSKA (reference sequence). The germline V and J ends were trimmed by 0 bases and 0 bases, with 11 bases remaining between them. CDR3 sequence (DNA): TGCAGTGCTAGAGATCAGTCAGAGACTAACTATGGCTACACCTTC. Translated, it gives CSARDQSETNYGYTF.

This clonotype turned up a few times. J is TRBJ1-4 and V is TRBV5-6; D is undetermined. This CDR3 is 12 amino acids long. The V gene's germline CDR1 is SGHDT and CDR2 YYEEEE. With 4 bases removed from V and 8 bases from J, the gap between germline ends came to 9 bases. The CDR3 here is CASSHIDEKLFF. The CDR3 nucleotides read TGTGCCAGCAGCCACATTGACGAAAAACTGTTTTTT.

This clonotype turned up a few times. The V call is TRBV19, the J call TRBJ1-1, with D tentatively TRBD1 (5 bases). CDR3 length: 14 residues. CDR1 is LNHDA, CDR2 SQIVND, per germline (reference sequence). Trimming took 5 bases from V and 7 from J, leaving 17 bases between them. The CDR3 protein is CASSVIGQFFEAFF. CDR3 in DNA: TGTGCCAGTAGTGTTATAGGACAATTTTTTGAAGCTTTCTTT.

This clonotype showed up many times. The J gene is TRBJ2-3, the V gene TRBV2; 10 positions match TRBD2. Trimming at V came to 5 bases and at J to 5 bases, leaving 7 bases not matched to a gene. The CDR3 consists of 15 residues. Germline CDR1 and CDR2: SNHLY and FYNNEI. The CDR3 coding sequence is TGTGCCAGCAGTTCCCTAGCGGGGGAGAAAGATACGCAGTATTTT. It codes for CASSSLAGEKDTQYF.

Concerning this clonotype itself: Since a much larger clone is just one base distant, this may be a read error. This sequence joins TRBV12-3 or TRBV12-4 and TRBJ1-1; possible D gene TRBD1, 6 bases. V was clipped by 7 bases and J by 1 base, with 16 bases between them. CDR3 length: 15 amino acids. CDR3: CASTLQGSGNTEAFF. In DNA form, the CDR3 reads TGTGCCAGCACCTTGCAGGGGAGTGGGAACACTGAAGCTTTCTTT.